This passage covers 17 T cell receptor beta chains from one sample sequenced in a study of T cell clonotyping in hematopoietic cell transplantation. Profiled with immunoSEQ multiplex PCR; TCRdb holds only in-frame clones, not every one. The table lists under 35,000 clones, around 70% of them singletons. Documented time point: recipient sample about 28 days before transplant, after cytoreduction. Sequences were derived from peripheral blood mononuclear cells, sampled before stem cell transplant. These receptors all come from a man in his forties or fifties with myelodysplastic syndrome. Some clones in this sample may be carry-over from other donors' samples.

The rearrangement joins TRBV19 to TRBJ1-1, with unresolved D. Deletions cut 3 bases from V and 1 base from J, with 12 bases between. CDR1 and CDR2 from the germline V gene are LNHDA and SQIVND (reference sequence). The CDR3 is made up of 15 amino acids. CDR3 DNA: TGTGCCAGTAGTATTGCCGTGGGCGCGAACACTGAAGCTTTCTTT. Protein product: CASSIAVGANTEAFF.

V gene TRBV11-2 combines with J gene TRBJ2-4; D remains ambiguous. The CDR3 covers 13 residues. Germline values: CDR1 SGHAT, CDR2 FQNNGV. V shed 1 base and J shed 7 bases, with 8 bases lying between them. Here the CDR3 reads CASSLGFGNIQYF. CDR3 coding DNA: TGTGCCAGCAGCTTAGGTTTTGGGAACATTCAGTACTTC.

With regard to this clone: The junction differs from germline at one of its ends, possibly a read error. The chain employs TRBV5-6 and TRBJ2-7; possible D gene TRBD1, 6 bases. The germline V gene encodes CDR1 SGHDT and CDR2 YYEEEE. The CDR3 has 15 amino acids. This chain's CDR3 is CVSSGWTAISYEQYF. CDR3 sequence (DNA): TGTGTCAGCAGCGGCTGGACAGCCATCTCCTACGAGCAGTACTTC.

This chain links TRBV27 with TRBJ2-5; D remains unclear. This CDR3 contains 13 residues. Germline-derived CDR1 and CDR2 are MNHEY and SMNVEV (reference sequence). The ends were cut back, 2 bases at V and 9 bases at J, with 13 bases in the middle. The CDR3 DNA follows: TGTGCCAGCAGTTTAAGTCTAACTGGTCCCCAGTACTTC. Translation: CASSLSLTGPQYF.

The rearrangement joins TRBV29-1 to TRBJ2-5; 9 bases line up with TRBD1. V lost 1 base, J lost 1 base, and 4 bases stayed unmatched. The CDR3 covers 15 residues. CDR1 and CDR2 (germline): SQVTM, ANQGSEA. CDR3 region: CSVEGTGGGQETQYF. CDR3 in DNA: TGCAGCGTTGAAGGAACAGGGGGCGGCCAAGAGACCCAGTACTTC.

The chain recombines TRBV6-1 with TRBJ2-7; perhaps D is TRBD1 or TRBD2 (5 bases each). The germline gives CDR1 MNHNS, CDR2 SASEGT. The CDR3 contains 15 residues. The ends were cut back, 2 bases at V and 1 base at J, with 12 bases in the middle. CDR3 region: CASSEWGSGSYEQYF. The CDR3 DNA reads TGTGCCAGCAGTGAATGGGGGAGTGGGTCCTACGAGCAGTACTTC.

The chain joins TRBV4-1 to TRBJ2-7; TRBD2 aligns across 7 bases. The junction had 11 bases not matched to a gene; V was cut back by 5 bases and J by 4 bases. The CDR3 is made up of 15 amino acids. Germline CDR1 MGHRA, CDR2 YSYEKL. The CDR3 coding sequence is TGCGCCAGCAGCGCCCCGGGGGGACGTCCTTACGAGCAGTACTTC. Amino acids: CASSAPGGRPYEQYF.

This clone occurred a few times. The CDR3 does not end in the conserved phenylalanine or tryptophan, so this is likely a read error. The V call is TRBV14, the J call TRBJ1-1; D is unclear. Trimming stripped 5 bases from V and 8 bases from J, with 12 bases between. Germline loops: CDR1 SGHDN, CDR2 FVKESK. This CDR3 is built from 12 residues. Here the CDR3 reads CASSFVVGEAFS. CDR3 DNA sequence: TGTGCCAGCAGCTTCGTGGTTGGCGAAGCTTTCTCT.

The CDR3 region is CASSVEGAGGTYEQYF. CDR3 in DNA: TGTGCCAGCAGCGTAGAAGGGGCGGGAGGGACCTACGAGCAGTACTTC. The rearrangement uses TRBV9 and TRBJ2-7; 9 bases are a match to TRBD2. The J segment lost 2 bases and the V segment lost 0 bases, leaving 6 bases of the junction unmatched. Germline CDR1 reads SGDLS; CDR2 reads YYNGEE. CDR3 length equals 16 residues.

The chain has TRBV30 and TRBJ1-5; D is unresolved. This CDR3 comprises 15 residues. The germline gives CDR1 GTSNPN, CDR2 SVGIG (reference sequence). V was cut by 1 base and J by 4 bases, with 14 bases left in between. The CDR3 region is CAWSEKGWPNQPQHF. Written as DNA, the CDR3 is TGTGCCTGGAGTGAAAAAGGGTGGCCTAATCAGCCCCAGCATTTT.

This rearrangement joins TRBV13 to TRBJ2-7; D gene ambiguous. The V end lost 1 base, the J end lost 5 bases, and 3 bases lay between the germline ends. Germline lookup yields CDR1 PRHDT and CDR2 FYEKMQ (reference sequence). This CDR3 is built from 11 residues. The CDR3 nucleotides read TGTGCCAGCAGCTTAGAGGACGAGCAGTACTTC. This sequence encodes CASSLEDEQYF.

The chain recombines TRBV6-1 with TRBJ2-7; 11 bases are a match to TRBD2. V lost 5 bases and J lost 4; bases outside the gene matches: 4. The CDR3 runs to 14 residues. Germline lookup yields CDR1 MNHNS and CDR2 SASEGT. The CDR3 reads CASSTGTSGYEQYF. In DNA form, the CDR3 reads TGTGCCAGCAGTACCGGGACTAGCGGATACGAGCAGTACTTC.

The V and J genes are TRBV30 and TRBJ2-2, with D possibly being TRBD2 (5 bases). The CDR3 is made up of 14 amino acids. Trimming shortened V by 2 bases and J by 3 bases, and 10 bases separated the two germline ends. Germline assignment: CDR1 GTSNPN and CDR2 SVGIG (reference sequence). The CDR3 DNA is TGTGCCTGGAGTTATAGCGTTCACACCGGGGAGCTGTTTTTT. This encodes CAWSYSVHTGELFF.

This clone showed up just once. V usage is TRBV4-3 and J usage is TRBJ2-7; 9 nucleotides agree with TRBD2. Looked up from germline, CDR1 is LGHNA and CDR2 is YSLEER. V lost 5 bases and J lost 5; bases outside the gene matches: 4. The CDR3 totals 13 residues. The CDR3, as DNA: TGCGCCAGCAGCACGGGACTAGCCGACGAGCAGTACTTC. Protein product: CASSTGLADEQYF.

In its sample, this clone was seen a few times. This CDR3 reads CSVTGTALLYGYTF. Here the CDR3 DNA reads TGCAGCGTCACCGGGACAGCCCTCCTCTACGGCTACACCTTC. V gene TRBV29-1 combines with J gene TRBJ1-2, with 7 bases that match TRBD1. The CDR3 runs 14 residues. Germline loops: CDR1 SQVTM, CDR2 ANQGSEA. After removal of 6 bases from V and 8 bases from J, the junction contained 15 bases not matched to a gene.

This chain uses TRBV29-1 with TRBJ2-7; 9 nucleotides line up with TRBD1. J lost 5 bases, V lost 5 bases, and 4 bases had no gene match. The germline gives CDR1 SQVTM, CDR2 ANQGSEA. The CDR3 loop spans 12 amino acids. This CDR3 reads CSVIRQGDEQYF. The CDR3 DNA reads TGCAGCGTTATTCGACAGGGGGACGAGCAGTACTTC.

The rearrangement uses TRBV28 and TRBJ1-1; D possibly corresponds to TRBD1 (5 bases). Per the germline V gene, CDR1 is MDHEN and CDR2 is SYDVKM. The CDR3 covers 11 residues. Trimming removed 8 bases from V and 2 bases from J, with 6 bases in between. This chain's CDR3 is CASDSNTEAFF. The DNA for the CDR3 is TGTGCCAGCGACAGTAACACTGAAGCTTTCTTT.